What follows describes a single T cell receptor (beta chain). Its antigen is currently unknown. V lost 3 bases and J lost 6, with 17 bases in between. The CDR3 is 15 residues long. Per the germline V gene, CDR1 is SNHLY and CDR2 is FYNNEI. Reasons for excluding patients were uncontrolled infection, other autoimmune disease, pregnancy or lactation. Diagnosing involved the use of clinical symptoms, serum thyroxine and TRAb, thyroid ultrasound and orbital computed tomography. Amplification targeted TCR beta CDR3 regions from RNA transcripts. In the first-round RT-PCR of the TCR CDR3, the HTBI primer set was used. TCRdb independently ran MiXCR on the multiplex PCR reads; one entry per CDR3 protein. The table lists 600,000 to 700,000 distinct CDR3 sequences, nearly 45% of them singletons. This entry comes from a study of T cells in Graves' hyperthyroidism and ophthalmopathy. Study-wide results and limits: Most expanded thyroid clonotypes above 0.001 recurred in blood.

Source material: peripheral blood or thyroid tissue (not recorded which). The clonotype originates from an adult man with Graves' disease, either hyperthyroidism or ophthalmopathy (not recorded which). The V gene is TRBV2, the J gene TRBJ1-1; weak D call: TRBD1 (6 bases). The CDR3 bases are TGTGCCAGCAGTGATGGGGGAGGGGGAATGGCTGAAGCTTTCTTT. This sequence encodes CASSDGGGGMAEAFF.